The source of this TCR beta chain is a study of T and B cells in COVID-19 patients. Turning to the study itself: Blood was sampled from COVID-19 patients who were either actively infected or recovered.

The length of the CDR3 is 16 residues. In germline, CDR1 is MRHNA, CDR2 SNTAGT. V was pared by 6 bases and J by 0 bases, with 6 bases of the junction left unmatched. Study-wide results and limits: Few blood samples existed from mildly ill patients during symptoms or early in severe cases.

Concerning this clonotype: Its antigen is still unknown.

Multiplex PCR with BIOMED2 TRB-A/B primer pools amplified TRB rearrangements. TCRdb ran MiXCR on the multiplex PCR reads and lists one entry per CDR3 protein. The sample consists of under 10,000 distinct CDR3 sequences, about 28% of them appearing once. Blood genomic DNA input for TRB amplification was about 220-500 ng. The chain employs TRBV6-4 and TRBJ2-3, with 10 bases lining up with TRBD1. The receptor was derived from a human donor who had recovered from COVID-19. The sequenced sample was blood. The CDR3 DNA reads TGTGCCAGCAGCCAGACAGGGGGCCTGAGCACAGATACGCAGTATTTT. Translation: CASSQTGGLSTDTQYF.